The 9 T cell receptor beta chains below come from one sample, sequenced in a study of T cell changes during pregnancy in multiple sclerosis. Data came from immunoSEQ multiplex PCR; TCRdb stores just in-frame clones and leaves some out. The repertoire consists of more than 35,000 clones, with more than 85% occurring once and the leading ten covering 9%. The specimen was CD8+ T cells from peripheral blood mononuclear cells, collected after pregnancy. These receptors were taken from a female donor with multiple sclerosis, enrolled in a pregnancy study.

The rearrangement uses TRBV9 and TRBJ2-6; TRBD1 matches 9 bases. Germline values: CDR1 SGDLS, CDR2 YYNGEE. J was trimmed by 3 bases and V by 3 bases; bases with no gene match: 10. The CDR3 is 18 residues long. CDR3 nucleotide sequence: TGTGCCAGCAGCGCTGGACAGGGGTCATGGGATGGGGCCAACGTCCTGACTTTC. Translation: CASSAGQGSWDGANVLTF.

By frequency in the sample, this clone is medium-sized (0.01 to 0.1%). The V and J genes are TRBV18 and TRBJ1-6; D is undetermined. Germline CDR1 KGHSH, CDR2 LQKENI. This CDR3 has 18 residues. The V gene lost 1 base and the J gene lost 12 bases, with 25 bases spanning the gap. CDR3 in amino acids: CASSPRGMDGRKSKPLHF. CDR3 sequence (DNA): TGTGCCAGCTCACCACGCGGGATGGACGGGCGTAAATCTAAACCCCTCCACTTT.

The chain employs TRBV18 and TRBJ2-7, with 11 bases aligning to TRBD1. The CDR3 spans 14 residues. Germline CDR1 and CDR2: KGHSH and LQKENI. V shed 4 bases, J shed 3 bases, and the junction held 2 bases outside the gene matches. The CDR3 coding sequence is TGTGCCAGCTCACGGGACAGGGGGGACTACGAGCAGTACTTC. Translating gives CASSRDRGDYEQYF.

The rearrangement uses TRBV7-2 and TRBJ2-4; TRBD1 is a possible D gene (5 bases). This CDR3 has 15 residues. Germline loops: CDR1 SGHTA, CDR2 FQGNSA. Trimming cost V 2 bases and J 0 bases, with 8 bases left between them. The CDR3 coding sequence is TGTGCCAGCAGCTTAAAAGGGGAAGCCAAAAACATTCAGTACTTC. Its translation: CASSLKGEAKNIQYF.

The chain carries TRBV27 and TRBJ1-6; a possible D gene is TRBD1 (6 bases). The germline V and J ends were trimmed by 5 bases and 10 bases, with 21 bases remaining between them. This CDR3 is 16 amino acids long. Germline V gene data show CDR1 as MNHEY and CDR2 as SMNVEV (reference sequence). Here the CDR3 reads CASSPPSTGARSPLHF. The CDR3 coding sequence is TGTGCCAGCAGTCCACCATCGACAGGCGCTAGGTCACCCCTCCACTTT.

In DNA, the CDR3 is TGTGCCAGCAGTGTCACAGGGGGCGCGGCTAATGAAAAACTGTTTTTT. Amino acid sequence: CASSVTGGAANEKLFF. V is TRBV2 and J is TRBJ1-4, with 9 positions matching TRBD1. The CDR3 runs 16 residues. J gave up 3 bases and V 4 bases, and 6 bases lay outside the gene matches. CDR1 and CDR2 from the germline V gene are SNHLY and FYNNEI.

The chain joins TRBV9 to TRBJ1-4, with TRBD1 identical over 8 bases. The CDR3 runs 12 residues. Germline CDR1 reads SGDLS; CDR2 reads YYNGEE. Trimming removed 3 bases from V and 12 bases from J; junction bases left unmatched: 4. The CDR3 protein is CASSEQGVELFF. CDR3 in DNA: TGTGCCAGCAGCGAACAGGGGGTGGAACTGTTTTTT.

The chain is built from TRBV5-4 and TRBJ1-1; D is unresolved. The CDR3 covers 14 residues. Germline V gene lookup returns CDR1 SGHNT and CDR2 YYREEE (reference sequence). Between the trimmed V and J ends, which lost 0 bases and 4 bases, there was a span of 10 bases. The CDR3 DNA reads TGTGCCAGCAGCTTGGGCCCGCGGGGCACTGAAGCTTTCTTT. This sequence encodes CASSLGPRGTEAFF.

J is TRBJ2-7 and V is TRBV30; TRBD1 might be the D (6 bases). The CDR3 contains 12 residues. Germline V gives CDR1 GTSNPN, CDR2 SVGIG (reference sequence). Trimming took 2 bases from V and 5 from J, leaving 10 bases between them. The CDR3 region is CAWSTQGDEQYF. In DNA form, the CDR3 reads TGTGCCTGGAGTACACAGGGCGACGAGCAGTACTTC.